The 27 T cell receptor beta chains below come from one sample, sequenced in a study of glioma-infiltrating T cells. The iRepertoire nested amplicon-rescue multiplex PCR amplified TCR alpha and beta CDR3s from RNA. TCRdb ran MiXCR on the multiplex PCR reads and lists one entry per CDR3 protein. The table lists under 200,000 distinct CDR3 sequences, roughly two fifths of them singletons, with 5.2% in the top ten. Sequenced material: glioma tissue, nonneoplastic brain tissue, or PBMCs (not recorded which). All receptors derive from a human donor with low-grade glioma or glioblastoma, undergoing nonglioma brain surgery, or in good health (not recorded which).

Concerning this clonotype: Since a much larger clone is just one base distant, this may be a read error. This chain joins TRBV7-9 and TRBJ1-2; D may be TRBD1 (5 bases). The V gene lost 4 bases and the J gene lost 1 base, with 13 bases spanning the gap. Germline loops: CDR1 SEHNR, CDR2 FQNEAQ (reference sequence). CDR3 size: 15 residues. The CDR3 here is CASSYGTDFNYGYTF. For the CDR3, the DNA is TGTGCCAGCAGCTACGGGACGGATTTTAACTATGGCTACACCTTC.

Turning to this clonotype: A single base separates this from a much larger clone, so it may be a read error. The chain employs TRBV20-1 and TRBJ2-1; D remains unclear. The V gene's germline CDR1 is DFQATT and CDR2 SNEGSKA (reference sequence). The CDR3 covers 14 residues. The V end was cut by 8 bases, the J end by 5 bases, with 19 bases between. Here the CDR3 reads CSTWVGPSHNEQFF. DNA for the CDR3: TGCAGTACCTGGGTGGGTCCTTCCCACAATGAGCAGTTCTTC.

A word on this clonotype: This may stem from a read error, because a much larger clone lies one nucleotide away. The rearrangement links TRBV2 to TRBJ1-1, with a possible D match to TRBD1 (5 bases). CDR1 and CDR2 (germline): SNHLY, FYNNEI. V was cut by 8 bases and J by 4 bases, with 5 bases left in between. CDR3 length: 10 amino acids. CDR3: CASGGTEAFF. CDR3 DNA: TGTGCCAGCGGGGGCACTGAAGCTTTCTTT.

This chain uses TRBV11-2 with TRBJ2-5, with 14 bases lining up with TRBD2. This CDR3 has 16 amino acids. V gave up 5 bases and J gave up 2 bases; unmatched junction bases: 4. Per the germline V gene, CDR1 is SGHAT and CDR2 is FQNNGV. CDR3 sequence: CASSTGLAGEQETQYF. The CDR3 bases are TGTGCCAGCAGCACGGGACTAGCGGGAGAACAAGAGACCCAGTACTTC.

This clonotype was observed a single time. One end of the junction does not line up with germline, which may come from a read error. This rearrangement joins TRBV28 to TRBJ1-5; D ambiguous. Looked up from germline, CDR1 is MDHEN and CDR2 is SYDVKM. The CDR3 is made up of 15 amino acids. In nucleotides, the CDR3 is TGTGCAAGCAGTTTAGGAGGAGGGAGAGGGCAGCCCCAGAATTTT. Amino acids: CASSLGGGRGQPQNF.

A remark on this clonotype: Possible read error: a much larger clone is one base away. J is TRBJ2-3 and V is TRBV15; D tentatively fits TRBD1 or TRBD2 (5 bases each). Germline-derived CDR1 and CDR2 are LNHNV and YYDKDF (reference sequence). This CDR3 region has 16 residues. The CDR3 reads CAISRELTGATDTQYF. CDR3 sequence (DNA): TGTGCCATCAGCAGAGAACTCACCGGGGCCACAGATACGCAGTATTTT.

The CDR3 region is CASSLRGRVWHGYTF. CDR3 DNA: TGTGCCAGCAGCTTGCGGGGCAGGGTTTGGCACGGCTACACCTTC. V gene TRBV7-6 combines with J gene TRBJ1-2; possible D gene TRBD1, 5 bases. The CDR3 length is 15 residues. Germline CDR1 reads SGHVS; CDR2 reads FNYEAQ. V dropped 3 bases and J dropped 8 bases, with 19 bases sitting between them.

This clonotype was counted ten times or more. The J gene is TRBJ2-5, the V gene TRBV24-1, with 7 positions matching TRBD1. The CDR3 consists of 14 residues. CDR1 and CDR2 (germline): KGHDR, SFDVKD. After removal of 3 bases from V and 5 bases from J, the junction contained 5 bases not matched to a gene. The CDR3 spells CATSDMKTGETQYF. The CDR3 DNA reads TGTGCCACCAGTGATATGAAGACAGGGGAGACCCAGTACTTC.

A note on this clonotype: Because the CDR3 is missing its conserved closing phenylalanine or tryptophan, this is likely a read error. The chain recombines TRBV24-1 with TRBJ2-1; tentatively, D is TRBD1 or TRBD2 (5 bases each). The CDR3 has 17 residues. With 4 bases removed from V and 1 base from J, the gap between germline ends came to 16 bases. CDR1 and CDR2 (germline): KGHDR, SFDVKD. The DNA of the CDR3 is TGTGCCACCAGTGACACGGGACCCACGAGATCCTACAATGAGCAGTTCTTA. It encodes CATSDTGPTRSYNEQFL.

This clonotype was seen only a few times. The gene calls are TRBV7-7 and TRBJ2-5; weak D call: TRBD1 (5 bases). The V gene's germline CDR1 is SSHAT and CDR2 FNYEAQ (reference sequence). Trimming left V 2 bases short and J 5 bases short, with 15 bases between. This CDR3 spans 15 amino acids. The CDR3 protein is CASSLSSGKFETQYF. DNA for the CDR3: TGTGCCAGCAGCTTAAGTTCAGGGAAGTTTGAGACCCAGTACTTC. The variable domain in full, completed from reference TRBV7-7 and TRBJ2-5, reads GAGVSQSPRYKVTKRGQDVTLRCDPISSHATLYWYQQALGQGPEFLTYFNYEAQPDKSGLPSDRFSAERPEGSISTLTIQRTEQRDSAMYRCASSLSSGKFETQYFGPGTRLLVL.

V and J are TRBV7-8 and TRBJ2-1; D may be TRBD2 (6 bases). Germline lookup yields CDR1 SGHVS and CDR2 FQNEAQ. This CDR3 comprises 14 residues. Trimming left V 5 bases short and J 5 bases short, with 13 bases between. CDR3 in DNA: TGTGCCAGCAGCCCGGGACTTTTACACAATGAGCAGTTCTTC. Translating it yields CASSPGLLHNEQFF. Based on the CDR3 plus reference TRBV7-8 and TRBJ2-1, the full variable domain is GAGVSQSPRYKVAKRGQDVALRCDPISGHVSLFWYQQALGQGPEFLTYFQNEAQLDKSGLPSDRFFAERPEGSVSTLKIQRTQQEDSAVYLCASSPGLLHNEQFFGPGTRLTVL.

Worth noting for this clonotype: A read error may be the cause here, since a much bigger clone is one base away. The genes are TRBV5-1 and TRBJ2-7; possible D gene TRBD1, 6 bases. The CDR3 is made up of 13 amino acids. In germline, CDR1 is SGHRS, CDR2 YFSETQ. DNA for the CDR3: TGCGCCAGCAGCTTCGGGGACACCTACGAGAAGTACTTC. It encodes CASSFGDTYEKYF.

This clonotype came up a few times. This chain connects TRBV7-3 to TRBJ2-1; TRBD2 matches at 13 bases. The V segment lost 4 bases and the J segment 9 bases; nucleotides outside the gene matches: 9. The CDR3 runs 16 residues. CDR1 and CDR2 from the germline V gene are SGHTA and FQGTGA. CDR3 nucleotides: TGTGCCAGCAGCTCTACCGGGACTAGCGGGATGGGTGAGCAGTTCTTC. Its translation: CASSSTGTSGMGEQFF. The variable domain in full, completed from reference TRBV7-3 and TRBJ2-1, reads GAGVSQTPSNKVTEKGKYVELRCDPISGHTALYWYRQSLGQGPEFLIYFQGTGAADDSGLPNDRFFAVRPEGSVSTLKIQRTERGDSAVYLCASSSTGTSGMGEQFFGPGTRLTVL.

There are a few counts of this clonotype. V gene TRBV3-1 combines with J gene TRBJ1-5; D not resolved. The V gene's germline CDR1 is LGHDT and CDR2 YNNKEL (reference sequence). The ends were cut back, 2 bases at V and 1 base at J, with 9 bases in the middle. This CDR3 comprises 15 residues. The CDR3 is CASSQFQGSNQPQHF. The CDR3 bases are TGTGCCAGCAGCCAATTCCAAGGGAGCAATCAGCCCCAGCATTTT.

This chain connects TRBV19 to TRBJ2-7; no clear D. V lost 5 bases and J 5 bases, leaving 13 bases between the germline ends. The germline gives CDR1 LNHDA, CDR2 SQIVND (reference sequence). The CDR3 contains 13 residues. Here the CDR3 reads CASSQTSKNEQYF. The CDR3, as DNA: TGTGCCAGTAGTCAAACAAGTAAGAACGAGCAGTACTTC.

The rearrangement links TRBV4-1 to TRBJ2-7, with 8 nucleotides matching TRBD1. Unmatched junction bases numbered 12, after V lost 4 bases and J lost 4 bases. The CDR3 spans 16 residues. The V gene's germline CDR1 is MGHRA and CDR2 YSYEKL. DNA of the CDR3: TGCGCCAGCAGCCCGCCCGGGGACAGGTGGCGGTACGAGCAGTACTTC. Amino acids: CASSPPGDRWRYEQYF.

On this clonotype: A much larger clone differs from this one at a single base, so this may be a read error. J is TRBJ2-5 and V is TRBV28, with D perhaps matching TRBD2 (6 bases). The CDR3 length is 14 residues. CDR1 and CDR2 from the germline V gene are MDHEN and SYDVKM. V lost 3 bases and J 3 bases, leaving 11 bases between the germline ends. The CDR3 here is CASSFIRREETQYF. The CDR3 DNA reads as TGTGCCAGCAGTTTCATCAGGAGGGAAGAGACCCAGTACTTC. Looking up the rest from reference TRBV28 and TRBJ2-5 gives the full variable domain: DVKVTQSSRYLVKRTGEKVFLECVQDMDHENMFWYRQDPGLGLRLIYFSYDVKMKEKGDIPEGYSVSREKKERFSLILESASTNQTSMYLCASSFIRREETQYFGPGTRLLVL.

This clonotype was seen repeatedly, ten times or more. The V call is TRBV20-1, the J call TRBJ2-5, with TRBD2 identical over 8 bases. J gave up 4 bases and V 5 bases, and 12 bases lay outside the gene matches. In germline, CDR1 is DFQATT, CDR2 SNEGSKA (reference sequence). This CDR3 spans 15 amino acids. CDR3 nucleotide sequence: TGCAGTGCTCACGCCACCTATACTAGCGGAGAGACCCAGTACTTC. Protein sequence: CSAHATYTSGETQYF.

Many counts were recorded for this clonotype. This sequence joins TRBV20-1 and TRBJ2-4; no clear D gene. V shed 6 bases and J shed 0 bases, with 6 bases lying between them. The CDR3 loop spans 12 amino acids. Germline lookup yields CDR1 DFQATT and CDR2 SNEGSKA (reference sequence). As DNA, the CDR3 is TGCAGTGCCCTATCAGCCAAAAACATTCAGTACTTC. Translating gives CSALSAKNIQYF.

J is TRBJ2-3 and V is TRBV2; D is possibly TRBD2 (6 bases). Trimming removed 2 bases at V and 2 bases at J, with 11 bases between. The CDR3 consists of 15 residues. The germline V gene encodes CDR1 SNHLY and CDR2 FYNNEI. CDR3: CASSERGFTTDTQYF. DNA of the CDR3: TGTGCCAGCAGTGAACGGGGGTTTACCACAGATACGCAGTATTTT. The full variable domain, in which reference TRBV2 and TRBJ2-3 provide the parts outside the CDR3, is EPEVTQTPSHQVTQMGQEVILRCVPISNHLYFYWYRQILGQKVEFLVSFYNNEISEKSEIFDDQFSVERPDGSNFTLKIRSTKLEDSAMYFCASSERGFTTDTQYFGPGTRLTVL.

This clonotype has at least ten counts. The chain couples TRBV6-1 to TRBJ2-3; D unclear. Trimming removed 9 bases at V and 9 bases at J, with 22 bases between. CDR3 length: 14 amino acids. Germline values: CDR1 MNHNS, CDR2 SASEGT. The CDR3 loop reads CAREKIMIKTTQYF. The CDR3 region has the DNA TGTGCCAGAGAAAAAATTATGATTAAGACCACGCAGTATTTT.

The DNA of the CDR3 is TGTGCCAGTAGGCCCGGATGGGGATCCTTTACCAACGAGCAGTACTTC. This codes for CASRPGWGSFTNEQYF. V is TRBV28 and J is TRBJ2-7; D is ambiguous. Germline CDR1 is MDHEN and CDR2 is SYDVKM. With 9 bases removed from V and 5 bases from J, the gap between germline ends came to 26 bases. This CDR3 is built from 16 residues.

V usage is TRBV11-2 and J usage is TRBJ2-1; tentatively, D is TRBD2 (5 bases). Germline V CDR1 and CDR2: SGHAT, FQNNGV. The CDR3 runs to 14 residues. The V end was cut by 5 bases, the J end by 7 bases, with 15 bases between. In DNA form, the CDR3 reads TGTGCCAGCAGCCCCTGGGGAGCGCGAAATGAGCAGTTCTTC. Protein: CASSPWGARNEQFF.

The genes are TRBV10-3 and TRBJ2-5; 7 bases are a match to TRBD2. CDR1 is ENHRY and CDR2 is SYGVKD in the germline V gene. The CDR3 sequence is 14 residues long. The junction had 7 bases not matched to a gene; V was cut back by 8 bases and J by 1 base. DNA for the CDR3: TGTGCCATCGGCAGCGGGGAGGGCCAAGAGACCCAGTACTTC. It specifies CAIGSGEGQETQYF.

This clonotype came up many times. The chain carries TRBV4-1 and TRBJ2-1; a weak D match, TRBD2 (5 bases). Germline V gives CDR1 MGHRA, CDR2 YSYEKL. CDR3 length: 15 residues. Trimming pared 2 bases from V and 7 bases from J, leaving 15 bases between. CDR3 nucleotide sequence: TGCGCCAGCAGCCAAAACTCGGCGGGTGTTAATGAGCAGTTCTTC. Protein: CASSQNSAGVNEQFF.

Comment on this clonotype: With a much larger clone just one base away, this may be a read error. The J gene is TRBJ2-1, the V gene TRBV20-1; D may be TRBD2 (6 bases). The CDR3 loop spans 15 amino acids. Trimming pared 6 bases from V and 4 bases from J, leaving 19 bases between. CDR1 is DFQATT and CDR2 is SNEGSKA in the germline V gene (reference sequence). The CDR3 DNA sequence: TGCAGTGCCCTAGAAGGACTATCGGTTTACAATGAGCAGTTCTTC. Its protein is CSALEGLSVYNEQFF.

This clonotype was detected many times. The chain has TRBV3-1 and TRBJ2-7; TRBD1 aligns across 7 bases. Germline V gives CDR1 LGHDT, CDR2 YNNKEL (reference sequence). The J segment lost 3 bases and the V segment lost 4 bases, leaving 3 bases of the junction unmatched. The CDR3 loop spans 13 amino acids. The CDR3 coding sequence is TGTGCCAGCAGCCGGGACAGACGCTACGAGCAGTACTTC. Amino acids: CASSRDRRYEQYF.